Sequencing of this TCR beta chain was carried out in a study of blood T cell repertoires in COVID-19. On the study more broadly: The United States, Italy and Spain provided the acute and convalescent COVID-19 samples. T cells, B-cell-depleted T cells, or PBMCs provided the cDNA or gDNA that served as material.

Seattle's enrolled individuals joined amid active infection and were then monitored longitudinally. Germline CDR1 reads MNHEY; CDR2 reads SVGAGI. The CDR3 extends over 13 amino acids. V dropped 10 bases and J dropped 5; count of bases not matched to a gene: 8. In the authors' methods: Reference gene primer amplification gave estimated nucleated cell counts. Some clones are missing from TCRdb's copy, which holds only in-frame ones; the method was immunoSEQ multiplex PCR. That table supplies the V and J calls and clone size; D and trimming were determined from the DNA. This table holds 400,000 to 450,000 clones, about nine tenths found once.

Sequenced material: peripheral blood. The chain is built from TRBV6-5 and TRBJ1-2; 9 nucleotides align to TRBD1. This TCR was recovered from a woman aged 40 to 49 with COVID-19, enrolled during active disease. The CDR3 DNA reads as TGTGCCACCGAAGACAGGGGGAGGTATGGCTACACCTTC. This encodes CATEDRGRYGYTF.